A single sample gave rise to the 10 T cell receptor beta chains below, sequenced in a study of T-cell reconstitution after alpha-beta-depleted transplantation in children. Researchers prepared the TCRbeta library using unique molecular identifiers, the study reports. Each CDR3 protein is one row after TCRdb ran MiXCR on the PCR reads. The sample carries 450,000 to 550,000 distinct CDR3 sequences, 11% recorded once. The sequences come from PBMCs, mostly from graft donor cells, collected 180 days after TCRalphabeta/CD19-depleted stem cell transplant. These receptors were collected from a female patient aged 2 to 10 who had a stem cell transplant for aplastic anemia, so the T cells may come from the graft donor.

The genes are TRBV4-3 and TRBJ2-3; TRBD2 matches at 10 bases. The CDR3 sequence is 20 residues long. Germline V gene lookup returns CDR1 LGHNA and CDR2 YSLEER. J gave up 4 bases and V 0 bases, and 16 bases lay outside the gene matches. CDR3 protein: CASSQDSVSTSGTGADTQYF. For the CDR3, the DNA is TGCGCCAGCAGCCAAGATTCGGTGTCTACTAGCGGGACTGGGGCAGATACGCAGTATTTT.

This clonotype has just a few counts. The rearrangement joins TRBV7-1 to TRBJ2-2; TRBD1 aligns across 8 bases. TRBV7-1 is annotated as an ORF whose role is uncertain. The CDR3 consists of 14 residues. J lost 3 bases, V lost 3 bases, and 0 bases had no gene match. The CDR3 DNA sequence: TGTGCCAGCAGCTCGGACAGGGACACCGGGGAGCTGTTTTTT. It yields the protein CASSSDRDTGELFF.

Here the CDR3 DNA reads TGTGCCACCCTACCCAGCCCCTATGGCTACACCTTC. Protein product: CATLPSPYGYTF. This rearrangement joins TRBV27 to TRBJ1-2; no reliable D call. CDR3 size: 12 residues. The germline V gene has CDR1 MNHEY and CDR2 SMNVEV (reference sequence). Deletions cut 10 bases from V and 4 bases from J, with 13 bases between.

This clonotype was detected only a few times. The CDR3 carries no conserved terminal phenylalanine or tryptophan, so it likely arises from a read error. The DNA is omitted, as the CDR3 cannot be located on it reliably, and the CDR3 follows TCRdb's listing. V and J are TRBV15 and TRBJ1-4. Per germline, CDR1 LNHNV and CDR2 YYDKDF (reference sequence). The CDR3 is 13 residues long, counting both termini. The CDR3 is CATSRDHPRTFQV.

This chain joins TRBV20-1 and TRBJ2-3; perhaps TRBD1 as D (5 bases). CDR3 length equals 10 residues. The germline CDR1 and CDR2 sequences are DFQATT and SNEGSKA (reference sequence). CDR3 coding DNA: TGCAGCACGGCCAGGGAAGTGTGGTATTTT. This codes for CSTAREVWYF.

This chain connects TRBV20-1 to TRBJ1-5, with D maybe TRBD1 (6 bases). This CDR3 contains 14 residues. Trimming removed 5 bases at V and 1 base at J, with 12 bases between. Germline CDR1 and CDR2: DFQATT and SNEGSKA (reference sequence). CDR3 sequence: CSAATGFSNQPQHF. CDR3 DNA sequence: TGCAGTGCTGCTACAGGGTTCAGCAATCAGCCCCAGCATTTT.

On this clonotype itself: This may be a read error: a much more frequent sequence differs by one nucleotide. The rearrangement links TRBV29-1 to TRBJ2-1; TRBD1 matches at 10 bases. The germline gives CDR1 SQVTM, CDR2 ANQGSEA. The CDR3 sequence is 15 residues long. In nucleotides, the CDR3 is TGCACCGTAGTACGCCGGGACAGGGGTATGAATGAGCAGTTCTTC. Translation gives CTVVRRDRGMNEQFF.

The table lists this clonotype with many counts. The rearrangement links TRBV7-2 to TRBJ2-5; TRBD2 aligns across 8 bases. The length of the CDR3 is 15 residues. V was pared by 1 base and J by 0 bases, with 1 base of the junction left unmatched. Germline values: CDR1 SGHTA, CDR2 FQGNSA. The CDR3 protein is CASSLERGYQETQYF. The CDR3 coding sequence is TGTGCCAGCAGCTTAGAGCGGGGGTACCAAGAGACCCAGTACTTC.

This clonotype was detected a few times. J is TRBJ1-1 and V is TRBV20-1, with 7 bases lining up with TRBD1. This CDR3 region has 15 residues. CDR1 DFQATT and CDR2 SNEGSKA come from the germline V gene (reference sequence). V was clipped by 2 bases and J by 1 base; unmatched bases: 7. In DNA form, the CDR3 reads TGCAGTGCTAGAAAGGGGGCGCAGAGGAACACTGAAGCTTTCTTT. This gives the protein CSARKGAQRNTEAFF.

The rearrangement uses TRBV20-1 and TRBJ1-6; D call uncertain. This CDR3 is 13 amino acids long. V dropped 5 bases and J dropped 4 bases, with 9 bases sitting between them. CDR1 is DFQATT and CDR2 is SNEGSKA in the germline V gene (reference sequence). Here the CDR3 DNA reads TGCAGTGCTCCGGCTGATTATAATTCACCCCTCCACTTT. Translating it yields CSAPADYNSPLHF.